The 17 T cell receptor beta chains listed next were all sequenced from one sample in a study of blood T cell repertoires in COVID-19 (dated by TCRdb to the early 2020s). The method behind the library was the immunoSEQ multiplex PCR assay. TCRdb obtained this table from immuneACCESS and retained in-frame rearrangements with V and J assigned. These tables miss some clones; where compared with another copy, unresolved V genes account for less than half of the shortfall, and the remainder is unexplained. The table for this sample lists tens of thousands of clones; about 86% of them were counted only once. Jointly, the top ten make up 4.8% of the sample. Input material: peripheral blood. The receptors originated from a woman older than 75 with acute or convalescent COVID-19.

The chain joins TRBV11-1 to TRBJ2-1, with D perhaps matching TRBD2 (6 bases). The CDR3 is 14 residues long. V was pared by 3 bases and J by 9 bases, with 15 bases between. Germline assignment: CDR1 SGHAT and CDR2 FQDESV (reference sequence). This chain's CDR3 is CASSFIAGSGEQFF. CDR3 DNA sequence: TGTGCCAGCAGCTTTATCGCGGGGTCGGGTGAGCAGTTCTTC.

J is TRBJ2-2 and V is TRBV2; tentative D call: TRBD2 (6 bases). The ends were cut back, 6 bases at V and 1 base at J, with 12 bases in the middle. The germline V gene has CDR1 SNHLY and CDR2 FYNNEI. This CDR3 is built from 15 residues. The CDR3 loop is CASSLGEVNTGELFF. CDR3 sequence (DNA): TGTGCCAGCAGCCTTGGGGAGGTGAACACCGGGGAGCTGTTTTTT.

The V and J genes are TRBV19 and TRBJ1-1; D is undetermined. CDR3 length: 14 amino acids. The V gene lost 3 bases and the J gene lost 0 bases, with 8 bases spanning the gap. Germline CDR1 reads LNHDA; CDR2 reads SQIVND (reference sequence). The CDR3 here is CASSIRVMNTEAFF. CDR3 nucleotides: TGTGCCAGTAGTATTCGGGTGATGAACACTGAAGCTTTCTTT. Complete variable domain (other parts from reference TRBV19 and TRBJ1-1): DGGITQSPKYLFRKEGQNVTLSCEQNLNHDAMYWYRQDPGQGLRLIYYSQIVNDFQKGDIAEGYSVSREKKESFPLTVTSAQKNPTAFYLCASSIRVMNTEAFFGQGTRLTVV.

This sequence joins TRBV19 and TRBJ2-3; 12 bases align to TRBD1. Germline loops: CDR1 LNHDA, CDR2 SQIVND (reference sequence). Germline trimming cut 3 bases from V and 5 bases from J; bases unmatched to any gene: 6. This CDR3 has 16 amino acids. DNA of the CDR3: TGTGCCAGTAGTATCCCGGGACAGGGGGCTGAAGATACGCAGTATTTT. Protein: CASSIPGQGAEDTQYF.

The chain is built from TRBV2 and TRBJ1-5, with 9 bases matching TRBD1. CDR1 and CDR2 (germline): SNHLY, FYNNEI. Trimming cost V 5 bases and J 6 bases; bases outside gene matches: 11. CDR3 size: 16 residues. Here the CDR3 reads CASSTRPQGAFQPQHF. Here the CDR3 DNA reads TGTGCCAGCAGTACACGACCACAGGGGGCTTTTCAGCCCCAGCATTTT.

The V call is TRBV5-5, the J call TRBJ2-5, with TRBD1 matching over 9 bases. V was pared by 7 bases and J by 5 bases, with 6 bases of the junction left unmatched. The CDR3 loop spans 13 amino acids. CDR1 is SGHKS and CDR2 is YYEKEE in the germline V gene (reference sequence). The CDR3 region is CASWTGDRETQYF. In nucleotides, the CDR3 is TGTGCCAGCTGGACAGGGGATCGGGAGACCCAGTACTTC.

This chain connects TRBV5-1 to TRBJ2-7, with 9 bases aligning to TRBD2. Germline V gene sequence: CDR1 SGHRS, CDR2 YFSETQ. J gave up 1 base and V 0 bases, and 2 bases lay outside the gene matches. This CDR3 spans 15 amino acids. The CDR3 DNA sequence: TGCGCCAGCAGCTTGGACCTAGCGGGATCCTACGAGCAGTACTTC. This gives the protein CASSLDLAGSYEQYF.

The chain is built from TRBV19 and TRBJ2-1, with 8 bases lining up with TRBD2. With 7 bases clipped from V and 8 bases from J, the junction kept 10 bases outside the gene matches. This CDR3 has 14 residues. Germline V CDR1 and CDR2: LNHDA, SQIVND (reference sequence). The chain's CDR3 is CASTPNGRAHEQFF. CDR3 bases: TGTGCCAGTACTCCAAACGGGAGGGCCCATGAGCAGTTCTTC.

There are a few counts of this clone. This chain's CDR3 is CASNLDRVSYGYTF. CDR3 bases: TGTGCCAGCAATTTGGACAGGGTCAGCTATGGCTACACCTTC. V usage is TRBV6-5 and J usage is TRBJ1-2, with 8 bases that match TRBD1. Germline trimming cut 7 bases from V and 4 bases from J; bases unmatched to any gene: 8. The length of the CDR3 is 14 residues. CDR1 and CDR2 (germline): MNHEY, SVGAGI.

The V gene is TRBV10-1, the J gene TRBJ2-1; tentative D call: TRBD1 (6 bases). Trimming removed 3 bases from V and 1 base from J, with 16 bases in between. This CDR3 is 17 amino acids long. Germline-derived CDR1 and CDR2 are WNHNN and SYGVQD (reference sequence). CDR3 residues: CASSDSRTASSYNEQFF. In DNA form, the CDR3 reads TGCGCCAGCAGTGATTCTCGGACAGCCTCGTCCTACAATGAGCAGTTCTTC.

This clone was counted once. This sequence joins TRBV7-9 and TRBJ2-5; 9 bases are a match to TRBD2. V lost 5 bases to trimming and J lost 5 bases; unmatched junction nucleotides: 6. Germline V gene data show CDR1 as SEHNR and CDR2 as FQNEAQ (reference sequence). CDR3 length equals 14 residues. CDR3 DNA sequence: TGTGCCAGCAGCACAACTAGCGGGCAGGAGACCCAGTACTTC. This translates into CASSTTSGQETQYF.

The chain recombines TRBV18 with TRBJ2-1; D possibly corresponds to TRBD1 (7 bases). Between the trimmed V and J ends, which lost 0 bases and 9 bases, there was a span of 12 bases. Germline CDR1 is KGHSH and CDR2 is LQKENI. The CDR3 has 14 residues. Written as DNA, the CDR3 is TGTGCCAGCTCACCACCGGCAGGGGGAGGTGAGCAGTTCTTC. Protein product: CASSPPAGGGEQFF. The variable domain in full, completed from reference TRBV18 and TRBJ2-1, reads NAGVMQNPRHLVRRRGQEARLRCSPMKGHSHVYWYRQLPEEGLKFMVYLQKENIIDESGMPKERFSAEFPKEGPSILRIQQVVRGDSAAYFCASSPPAGGGEQFFGPGTRLTVL.

This chain joins TRBV2 and TRBJ2-1, with 10 bases fitting TRBD2. Germline V gene sequence: CDR1 SNHLY, CDR2 FYNNEI. V trimming: 6 bases; J trimming: 7 bases; junction bases outside the gene matches: 6. The CDR3 has 14 amino acids. The CDR3 here is CASRGLATVNEQFF. The CDR3 coding sequence is TGTGCCAGCAGGGGACTAGCGACTGTGAATGAGCAGTTCTTC.

The V call is TRBV6-1, the J call TRBJ2-7; tentatively, D is TRBD2 (5 bases). Germline V lookup: CDR1 MNHNS, CDR2 SASEGT. Trimming took off 1 base at V and 2 bases at J, with 9 bases between the two ends. This CDR3 contains 14 residues. The CDR3 spells CASSEGVGAYEQYF. CDR3 coding DNA: TGTGCCAGCAGTGAAGGGGTCGGGGCCTACGAGCAGTACTTC.

The chain links TRBV2 to TRBJ2-4, with 7 bases fitting TRBD1. Germline V gives CDR1 SNHLY, CDR2 FYNNEI. The CDR3 totals 16 residues. V was pared by 5 bases and J by 2 bases, with 9 bases of the junction left unmatched. This CDR3 reads CASSYELQGPKNIQYF. The CDR3, as DNA: TGTGCCAGCAGTTACGAATTACAGGGGCCCAAAAACATTCAGTACTTC.

The chain employs TRBV5-4 and TRBJ1-2; tentatively, D is TRBD1 (6 bases). From germline, CDR1 is SGHNT and CDR2 YYREEE (reference sequence). V was clipped by 2 bases and J by 2 bases, with 10 bases between them. The CDR3 totals 14 residues. In nucleotides, the CDR3 is TGTGCCAGCAGCTTATTGACAGGAAACTATGGCTACACCTTC. It translates to CASSLLTGNYGYTF.

V is TRBV2 and J is TRBJ1-2; 7 positions match TRBD1. The CDR3 sequence is 13 residues long. Unmatched junction bases numbered 6, after V lost 4 bases and J lost 7 bases. Germline lookup yields CDR1 SNHLY and CDR2 FYNNEI. The CDR3 DNA reads TGTGCCAGCAGTGGGGCAGGGGGTAGTGGCTACACCTTC. Its translation is CASSGAGGSGYTF.